Each of the 21 T cell receptor beta chains below was sequenced from the same sample in a study of control samples from healthy donors and cancer patients. The assay was immunoSEQ multiplex PCR, and TCRdb's table has in-frame clones only and misses some. Of 65,000 to 95,000 clones in the sample, approximately 90% are singletons; the top ten hold 7.2%. Sequencing used blood. These receptor sequences come from a man aged 50 or older in good health.

The chain is built from TRBV7-6 and TRBJ2-3; TRBD2 matches at 15 bases. The junction had 8 bases not matched to a gene; V was cut back by 4 bases and J by 0 bases. Germline V gene lookup returns CDR1 SGHVS and CDR2 FNYEAQ. The CDR3 covers 19 residues. CDR3: CASSSRTSGGAVSTDTQYF. The CDR3 DNA reads as TGTGCCAGCAGCTCCCGGACTAGCGGGGGGGCCGTTAGCACAGATACGCAGTATTTT.

The chain joins TRBV19 to TRBJ1-4, with D unresolved. Germline lookup yields CDR1 LNHDA and CDR2 SQIVND (reference sequence). V was shortened by 7 bases and J by 5 bases, with 14 bases between the two germline ends. CDR3 length equals 14 residues. The CDR3 sequence: CASTPRSPNEKLFF. The DNA for the CDR3 is TGTGCCAGTACTCCCCGCAGCCCCAATGAAAAACTGTTTTTT.

The chain carries TRBV15 and TRBJ1-4; a weak D match, TRBD1 (5 bases). V lost 5 bases to trimming and J lost 7 bases, with 17 bases between them. The germline CDR1 and CDR2 sequences are LNHNV and YYDKDF (reference sequence). The CDR3 totals 15 residues. Here the CDR3 DNA reads TGTGCCACCAGCCCCCTAAATGCGGGGACTGAAAAACTGTTTTTT. It translates to CATSPLNAGTEKLFF.

This chain links TRBV7-2 with TRBJ2-7, with D hard to call. The length of the CDR3 is 11 residues. Trimming cost V 3 bases and J 4 bases, with 4 bases left between them. Looked up from germline, CDR1 is SGHTA and CDR2 is FQGNSA. The CDR3 DNA reads TGTGCCAGCAGCTTTAGGTACGAGCAGTACTTC. This translates into CASSFRYEQYF. Using reference TRBV7-2 and TRBJ2-7 for the parts outside the CDR3, the full variable domain is GAGVSQSPSNKVTEKGKDVELRCDPISGHTALYWYRQSLGQGLEFLIYFQGNSAPDKSGLPSDRFSAERTGGSVSTLTIQRTQQEDSAVYLCASSFRYEQYFGPGTRLTVT.

The gene calls are TRBV5-5 and TRBJ2-5, with D tentatively TRBD1 (6 bases). The CDR3 is made up of 14 amino acids. In germline, CDR1 is SGHKS, CDR2 YYEKEE (reference sequence). Between the trimmed V and J ends, which lost 4 bases and 2 bases, there was a span of 12 bases. In DNA form, the CDR3 reads TGTGCCAGCAGCCACATTGACAGGCAAGAGACCCAGTACTTC. Translation gives CASSHIDRQETQYF.

This chain uses TRBV3-1 (or the pseudogene TRBV3-2) with TRBJ2-5; the D gene is possibly TRBD2 (6 bases). The CDR3 consists of 14 residues. The V end was cut by 1 base, the J end by 9 bases, with 15 bases between. Germline assignment: CDR1 LGHDT and CDR2 YNNKEL (reference sequence). CDR3 amino acids: CASSQGGRDGAQYF. The CDR3 nucleotides read TGTGCCAGCAGCCAAGGCGGGCGGGACGGGGCCCAGTACTTC.

This clone was observed a single time. This chain's CDR3 is CASRGLSETQYF. CDR3 in DNA: TGTGCCAGTAGGGGACTTTCAGAGACCCAGTACTTC. The gene calls are TRBV19 and TRBJ2-5; perhaps TRBD2 as D (6 bases). The CDR3 covers 12 residues. CDR1 LNHDA and CDR2 SQIVND come from the germline V gene (reference sequence). The ends were cut back, 6 bases at V and 4 bases at J, with 9 bases in the middle.

The chain has TRBV14 and TRBJ1-3; a weak D match, TRBD1 (6 bases). The CDR3 is made up of 16 amino acids. Trimming shortened V by 2 bases and J by 0 bases, and 11 bases separated the two germline ends. Looked up from germline, CDR1 is SGHDN and CDR2 is FVKESK. CDR3 loop: CASSQRGVSSGNTIYF. The CDR3 DNA reads as TGTGCCAGCAGCCAAAGGGGGGTGAGCTCTGGAAACACCATATATTTT.

The chain joins TRBV5-6 to TRBJ1-3; tentatively, D is TRBD1 (6 bases). Trimming removed 3 bases at V and 4 bases at J, with 11 bases between. The V gene's germline CDR1 is SGHDT and CDR2 YYEEEE. CDR3 length: 14 residues. The CDR3 DNA reads TGTGCCAGCAGCTACACAGGGTCAGGAAACACCATATATTTT. It encodes CASSYTGSGNTIYF.

The rearrangement links TRBV19 to TRBJ1-2; 7 positions match TRBD1. Trimming took 3 bases from V and 7 from J; bases not matched to a gene: 11. Germline CDR1 is LNHDA and CDR2 is SQIVND (reference sequence). The CDR3 is made up of 15 amino acids. Here the CDR3 reads CASSIQGQRSGGYTF. The CDR3 region has the DNA TGTGCCAGTAGTATTCAGGGACAGAGAAGCGGTGGCTACACCTTC.

The chain couples TRBV6-5 to TRBJ1-1; the D is unclear. V dropped 4 bases and J dropped 1 base, with 7 bases sitting between them. CDR1 is MNHEY and CDR2 is SVGAGI in the germline V gene. There are 13 residues in the CDR3. CDR3 residues: CASSFEGNTEAFF. The CDR3, as DNA: TGTGCCAGCAGTTTCGAGGGGAACACTGAAGCTTTCTTT.

The chain combines TRBV21-1 with TRBJ2-3; the table's D gene call, TRBD2, was not cross checked with the DNA. TRBV21-1 is designated a pseudogene. The CDR3 covers 17 residues. CDR3 region: CASRGPNGGGAVDTQYF. CDR3 in DNA: TGTGCCAGCCGGGGGCCCAACGGCGGGGGGGCCGTAGATACGCAGTATTTT.

The chain carries TRBV28 and TRBJ1-5, with 7 bases aligning to TRBD1. The CDR3 is 15 residues long. Germline V gives CDR1 MDHEN, CDR2 SYDVKM. V lost 6 bases to trimming and J lost 2 bases; unmatched junction nucleotides: 7. CDR3 region: CASSRSDRRNQPQHF. The CDR3 coding sequence is TGTGCCAGCAGCCGGTCGGACAGGCGCAATCAGCCCCAGCATTTT.

The V call is TRBV11-3, the J call TRBJ2-3; 9 bases line up with TRBD2. The CDR3 contains 15 residues. The ends lost 4 bases at V and 4 bases at J; junction bases unmatched: 6. Germline V gives CDR1 SGHNT, CDR2 YENEEA. CDR3 in amino acids: CASSSPGTSSDTQYF. CDR3 in DNA: TGTGCCAGCAGCTCCCCCGGGACTAGCTCAGATACGCAGTATTTT.

The genes are TRBV5-4 and TRBJ2-3; D may be TRBD1 (5 bases). Trimming took 0 bases from V and 1 from J, leaving 9 bases between them. Germline CDR1 reads SGHNT; CDR2 reads YYREEE (reference sequence). CDR3 length: 15 amino acids. In DNA, the CDR3 is TGTGCCAGCAGCTTGGGGGGCAGGGGCACAGATACGCAGTATTTT. This codes for CASSLGGRGTDTQYF.

The chain links TRBV24-1 to TRBJ2-1; a weak D match, TRBD2 (5 bases). This CDR3 spans 16 amino acids. In germline, CDR1 is KGHDR, CDR2 SFDVKD. Trimming stripped 4 bases from V and 6 bases from J, with 18 bases between. CDR3 nucleotides: TGTGCCACCAGTGAAGAGGGAACGTGGTTAAGCAATGAGCAGTTCTTC. Translation gives CATSEEGTWLSNEQFF.

V is TRBV24-1 and J is TRBJ1-5, with TRBD1 matching 10 bases. Germline-derived CDR1 and CDR2 are KGHDR and SFDVKD. Losses at the gene ends were 3 bases for V and 5 bases for J; bases not matched to a gene: 3. The CDR3 extends over 15 amino acids. CDR3 sequence (DNA): TGTGCCACCAGTGATAGGGGACAGGGGCATCAGCCCCAGCATTTT. This codes for CATSDRGQGHQPQHF.

The V call is TRBV10-3, the J call TRBJ2-7; TRBD1 matches at 10 bases. This CDR3 region has 13 residues. The V gene's germline CDR1 is ENHRY and CDR2 SYGVKD. V was clipped by 4 bases and J by 5 bases; unmatched bases: 2. The CDR3 region has the DNA TGTGCCATCAGTGGGGACAGGGGCCACGAGCAGTACTTC. This translates into CAISGDRGHEQYF.

In regard to this clone: Other nucleotide sequences from this sample produce the same CDR3. J is TRBJ2-6 and V is TRBV19; D possibly corresponds to TRBD2 (7 bases). Germline V gene sequence: CDR1 LNHDA, CDR2 SQIVND (reference sequence). The V end lost 7 bases, the J end lost 4 bases, and 20 bases lay between the germline ends. The CDR3 is 17 amino acids. This CDR3 is CASIRRWGGPGANVLTF. CDR3 sequence (DNA): TGTGCCAGTATCCGGCGATGGGGGGGGCCAGGGGCCAACGTCCTGACTTTC.

The V and J genes are TRBV9 and TRBJ2-5; the match to TRBD2 covers 7 bases. Germline-derived CDR1 and CDR2 are SGDLS and YYNGEE. Germline trimming cut 0 bases from V and 5 bases from J; bases unmatched to any gene: 4. The CDR3 spans 14 residues. The CDR3, as DNA: TGTGCCAGCAGCGTAGGTTGGGGGGGGGAGACCCAGTACTTC. It encodes CASSVGWGGETQYF.

This clone showed up just once. J is TRBJ2-3 and V is TRBV7-9; tentatively, D is TRBD2 (7 bases). The germline V gene encodes CDR1 SEHNR and CDR2 FQNEAQ (reference sequence). The V and J ends lost 1 base and 7 bases respectively, with 15 bases between them. The CDR3 covers 15 residues. The CDR3 sequence: CASSLVGGAWNTQYF. CDR3 sequence (DNA): TGTGCCAGCAGCTTAGTTGGGGGGGCCTGGAATACGCAGTATTTT. Variable domain in full (rest from reference TRBV7-9 and TRBJ2-3): DTGVSQNPRHKITKRGQNVTFRCDPISEHNRLYWYRQTLGQGPEFLTYFQNEAQLEKSRLLSDRFSAERPKGSFSTLEIQRTEQGDSAMYLCASSLVGGAWNTQYFGPGTRLTVL.